These T cell receptor beta chains were read from a single sample in a study of blood T cells in healthy people across ages. TCRdb independently ran MiXCR on the 5' RACE reads; one entry per CDR3 protein. The table lists hundreds of thousands of distinct CDR3 sequences, 20% to 25% of them singletons, with roughly a tenth in the top ten. This sample also belongs to another study, concerning T cells of mothers and their children.

Sample: blood. These receptors all stem from a boy aged 5 to 17 in good health. Both conserved end residues are part of each CDR3. The order of the fields is clone size, D gene, J gene, V gene, CDR3 DNA, CDR3 protein. A D gene is named only where the DNA matches it firmly. Size is stated for part of the rows, as once, few or many counts, or as a class when the clone is expanded.

clone_size: .; d_call: TRBD2; j_call: TRBJ2-7; v_call: TRBV4-1; cdr3_nt: TGCGCCAGCAGCCAAACACTAGCGGGAGGCCTCTCTGAGCAGTACTTC; cdr3_aa: CASSQTLAGGLSEQYF
clone_size: .; d_call: .; j_call: TRBJ2-5; v_call: TRBV13; cdr3_nt: TGTGCCAGCAGCTTAGGGGACTATCAAGGAACCCAGTACTTC; cdr3_aa: CASSLGDYQGTQYF
clone_size: .; d_call: .; j_call: TRBJ2-1; v_call: TRBV7-9; cdr3_nt: TGTGCCAGCAGTGCCTTTGACTCCTACAATGAGCAGTTCTTC; cdr3_aa: CASSAFDSYNEQFF
clone_size: few; d_call: .; j_call: TRBJ1-2; v_call: TRBV6-5; cdr3_nt: TGTGCCAGCAGCCAACAGGGCGGTAGTGGCTACACCTTC; cdr3_aa: CASSQQGGSGYTF
clone_size: many; d_call: .; j_call: TRBJ2-5; v_call: TRBV5-1; cdr3_nt: TGCGCCAGCAGCTTGGACTTCCAAGAGACCCAGTACTTC; cdr3_aa: CASSLDFQETQYF
clone_size: few; d_call: .; j_call: TRBJ2-3; v_call: TRBV7-2; cdr3_nt: TGTGCCAGCAGCGTCCTACTAGGGGTGGGCACAGATACGCAGTATTTT; cdr3_aa: CASSVLLGVGTDTQYF
clone_size: .; d_call: TRBD2; j_call: TRBJ2-5; v_call: TRBV20-1; cdr3_nt: TGCAGTGCTGGCCCCGGTGCGGGGGAGACCCTGTACTTC; cdr3_aa: CSAGPGAGETLYF
clone_size: few; d_call: TRBD2; j_call: TRBJ2-4; v_call: TRBV5-1; cdr3_nt: TGCGCCAGCAGCTTGGGACTCTTAGCGGGACGGGTGGTGGCCAAAAACATTCAGTACTTC; cdr3_aa: CASSLGLLAGRVVAKNIQYF
clone_size: .; d_call: .; j_call: TRBJ2-1; v_call: TRBV20-1; cdr3_nt: TGCAGTGCTAGGGCTAGCTCCTACAATGAGCAGTTCTTC; cdr3_aa: CSARASSYNEQFF
clone_size: .; d_call: .; j_call: TRBJ2-2; v_call: TRBV11-2; cdr3_nt: TGTGCCAGCAGCTTTATTGGCAACGGGGAGCTGTTTTTT; cdr3_aa: CASSFIGNGELFF
clone_size: .; d_call: TRBD2; j_call: TRBJ2-1; v_call: TRBV20-1; cdr3_nt: TGCAGTGCTAGAGACCCCAGCGGGGGGGCGTCCTCCTACAATGAGCAGTTCTTC; cdr3_aa: CSARDPSGGASSYNEQFF
clone_size: many; d_call: .; j_call: TRBJ2-5; v_call: TRBV12-3/TRBV12-4; cdr3_nt: TGTGCCAGCAGTTTAGTTTCTGGGCAAGAGACCCAGTACTTC; cdr3_aa: CASSLVSGQETQYF
clone_size: few; d_call: .; j_call: TRBJ2-5; v_call: TRBV28; cdr3_nt: TGTGCCAGCAGTTTATCCCGTTCCCCCCGTGAGACCCAGTACTTC; cdr3_aa: CASSLSRSPRETQYF
clone_size: few; d_call: .; j_call: TRBJ2-7; v_call: TRBV7-9; cdr3_nt: TGTGCCGGCAGCCCGGGCGGGTTGGACGAGCAGTACTTC; cdr3_aa: CAGSPGGLDEQYF
clone_size: .; d_call: TRBD2; j_call: TRBJ2-7; v_call: TRBV12-3/TRBV12-4; cdr3_nt: TGTGCCAGCAGTTTTAGCGGGAGAATCTACGAGCAGTACTTC; cdr3_aa: CASSFSGRIYEQYF